This T cell receptor (beta chain) was identified in a study of blood T cell repertoires in COVID-19. Study-wide background: T cells, B-cell-depleted T cells, or PBMCs provided the cDNA or gDNA that served as material.

In the source study's methods: Reference gene primer amplification yielded estimated nucleated cell counts. Sequencing was performed with immunoSEQ multiplex PCR; in TCRdb, only in-frame clones are kept and a portion is missing. The V and J calls and the clone size are those of that table, but D and trimming were determined from the DNA. Altogether roughly 85,000 clones are present, under 85% being singletons, with the ten largest covering 7.5% to 10%. This clone was seen only once. The source is a human donor in a cohort sampled during active COVID-19. The sample taken for sequencing was peripheral blood.

CDR3 protein: CASMKQGFVNTGELFF. The CDR3 coding sequence is TGTGCCAGTATGAAACAGGGGTTCGTAAACACCGGGGAGCTGTTTTTT. The rearrangement joins TRBV19 to TRBJ2-2, with 7 bases lining up with TRBD1. V dropped 7 bases and J dropped 2; count of bases not matched to a gene: 10. This CDR3 spans 16 amino acids. The germline gives CDR1 LNHDA, CDR2 SQIVND (reference sequence). Complete variable domain (other parts from reference TRBV19 and TRBJ2-2): DGGITQSPKYLFRKEGQNVTLSCEQNLNHDAMYWYRQDPGQGLRLIYYSQIVNDFQKGDIAEGYSVSREKKESFPLTVTSAQKNPTAFYLCASMKQGFVNTGELFFGEGSRLTVL.